This T cell receptor beta chain was found in a study of T cells expressing NK-cell markers. TCRdb re-called the 5' RACE reads, yielding one record per CDR3 amino acid sequence without DNA. The listing contains about half a million distinct CDR3 sequences. Germline V gene lookup returns CDR1 SQVTM and CDR2 ANQGSEA. This CDR3 region has 16 residues. The clonotype originates from a woman in her forties or fifties in good health. The sequencing sample was made of blood T cells: a sorted CD56 or NKG2C T cell subset, CD4+ or CD8+ T cells, or bulk PBMC T cells (not recorded which). V and J are TRBV29-1 and TRBJ2-2; the D call of TRBD2 rests on TCRdb alone, since no DNA is present to check it. The CDR3 here is CSVVVAGGLITGELFF.